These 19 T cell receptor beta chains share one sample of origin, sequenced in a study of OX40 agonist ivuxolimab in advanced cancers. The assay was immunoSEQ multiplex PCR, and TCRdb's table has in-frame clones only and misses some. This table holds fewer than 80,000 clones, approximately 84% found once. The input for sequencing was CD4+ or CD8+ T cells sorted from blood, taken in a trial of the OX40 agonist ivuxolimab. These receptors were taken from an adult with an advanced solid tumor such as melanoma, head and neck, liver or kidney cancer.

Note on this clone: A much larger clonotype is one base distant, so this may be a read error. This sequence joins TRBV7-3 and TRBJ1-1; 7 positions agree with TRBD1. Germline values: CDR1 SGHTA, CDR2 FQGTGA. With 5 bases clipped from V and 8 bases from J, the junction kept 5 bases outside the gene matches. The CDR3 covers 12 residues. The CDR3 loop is CASSPQGGEAFF. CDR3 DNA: TGTGCCAGCAGCCCCCAGGGGGGGGAAGCTTTCTTT.

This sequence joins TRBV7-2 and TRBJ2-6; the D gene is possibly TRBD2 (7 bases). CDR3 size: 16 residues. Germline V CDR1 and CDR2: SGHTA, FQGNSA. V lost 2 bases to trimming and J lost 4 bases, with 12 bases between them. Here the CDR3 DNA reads TGTGCCAGCAGCTTATGGGGGGGCTCCGGGGCCAACGTCCTGACTTTC. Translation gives CASSLWGGSGANVLTF.

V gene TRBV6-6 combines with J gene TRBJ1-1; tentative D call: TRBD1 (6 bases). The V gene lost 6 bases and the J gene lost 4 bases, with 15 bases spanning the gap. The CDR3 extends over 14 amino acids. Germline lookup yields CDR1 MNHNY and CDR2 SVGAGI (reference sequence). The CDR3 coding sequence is TGTGCCAGCAGGGACGGGGGCTCGAGCACTGAAGCTTTCTTT. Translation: CASRDGGSSTEAFF.

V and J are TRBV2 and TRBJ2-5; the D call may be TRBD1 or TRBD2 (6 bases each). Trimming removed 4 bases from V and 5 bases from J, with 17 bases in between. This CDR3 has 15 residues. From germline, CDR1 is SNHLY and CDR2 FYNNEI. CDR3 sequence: CASSGGAGRYETQYF. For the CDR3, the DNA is TGTGCCAGCAGTGGGGGGGCAGGGAGATATGAGACCCAGTACTTC. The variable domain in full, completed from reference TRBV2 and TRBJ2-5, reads EPEVTQTPSHQVTQMGQEVILRCVPISNHLYFYWYRQILGQKVEFLVSFYNNEISEKSEIFDDQFSVERPDGSNFTLKIRSTKLEDSAMYFCASSGGAGRYETQYFGPGTRLLVL.

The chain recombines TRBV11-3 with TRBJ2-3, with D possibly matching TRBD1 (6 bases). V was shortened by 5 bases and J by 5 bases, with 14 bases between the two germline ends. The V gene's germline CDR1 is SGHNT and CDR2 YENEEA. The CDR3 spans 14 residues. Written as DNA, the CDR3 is TGTGCCAGCAGCCGCCTCCAGGGGAAAGATACGCAGTATTTT. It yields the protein CASSRLQGKDTQYF.

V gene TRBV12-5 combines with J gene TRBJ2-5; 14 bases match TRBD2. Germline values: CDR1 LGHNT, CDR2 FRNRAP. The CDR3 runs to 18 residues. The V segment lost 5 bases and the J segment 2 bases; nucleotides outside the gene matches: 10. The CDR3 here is CASGNWTSGRHLQETQYF. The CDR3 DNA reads TGTGCTAGTGGTAACTGGACTAGCGGGAGGCATTTGCAAGAGACCCAGTACTTC.

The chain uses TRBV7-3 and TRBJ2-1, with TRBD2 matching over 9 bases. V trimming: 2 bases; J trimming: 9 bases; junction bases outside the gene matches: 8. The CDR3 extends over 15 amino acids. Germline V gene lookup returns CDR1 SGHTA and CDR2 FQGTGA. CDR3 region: CASSLFGGRAGEQFF. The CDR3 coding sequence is TGTGCCAGCAGCTTATTCGGCGGGAGGGCGGGTGAGCAGTTCTTC.

In DNA, the CDR3 is TGTGCCAGCAGCAGAGCGGACACCAGCTCCTACGAGCAGTACTTC. Translated: CASSRADTSSYEQYF. The chain has TRBV11-2 and TRBJ2-7; D tentatively reads TRBD1 or TRBD2 (5 bases each). The ends were cut back, 5 bases at V and 0 bases at J, with 14 bases in the middle. The CDR3 is 15 residues long. Germline loops: CDR1 SGHAT, CDR2 FQNNGV.

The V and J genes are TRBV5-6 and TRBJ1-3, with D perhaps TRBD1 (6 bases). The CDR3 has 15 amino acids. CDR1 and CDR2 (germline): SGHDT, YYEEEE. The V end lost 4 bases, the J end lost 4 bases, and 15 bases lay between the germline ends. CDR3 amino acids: CASSLVGGLGNTIYF. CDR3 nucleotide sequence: TGTGCCAGCAGCCTGGTCGGGGGGCTAGGAAACACCATATATTTT.

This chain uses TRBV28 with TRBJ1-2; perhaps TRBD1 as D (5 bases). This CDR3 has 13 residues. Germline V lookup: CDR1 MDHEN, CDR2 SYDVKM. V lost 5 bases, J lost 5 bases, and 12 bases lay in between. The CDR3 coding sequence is TGTGCCAGCAGTCCATTGGGGGAATATGGCTACACCTTC. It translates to CASSPLGEYGYTF.

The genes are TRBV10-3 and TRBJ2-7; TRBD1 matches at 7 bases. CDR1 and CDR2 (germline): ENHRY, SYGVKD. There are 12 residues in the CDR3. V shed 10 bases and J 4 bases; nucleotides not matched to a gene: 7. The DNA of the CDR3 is TGTGCCACCTTGGGGACAGTATACGAGCAGTACTTC. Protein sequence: CATLGTVYEQYF.

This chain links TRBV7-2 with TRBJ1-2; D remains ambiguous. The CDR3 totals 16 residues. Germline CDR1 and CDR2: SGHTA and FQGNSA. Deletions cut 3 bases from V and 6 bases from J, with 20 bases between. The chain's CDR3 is CASSFRAGHNLNGYTF. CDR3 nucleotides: TGTGCCAGCAGCTTTAGGGCCGGCCATAACTTAAATGGCTACACCTTC. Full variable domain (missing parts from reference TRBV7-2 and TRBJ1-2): GAGVSQSPSNKVTEKGKDVELRCDPISGHTALYWYRQSLGQGLEFLIYFQGNSAPDKSGLPSDRFSAERTGGSVSTLTIQRTQQEDSAVYLCASSFRAGHNLNGYTFGSGTRLTVV.

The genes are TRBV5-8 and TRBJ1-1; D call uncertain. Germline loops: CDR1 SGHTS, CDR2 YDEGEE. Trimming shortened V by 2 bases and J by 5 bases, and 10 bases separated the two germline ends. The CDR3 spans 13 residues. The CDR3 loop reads CASSFKVSTEAFF. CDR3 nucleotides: TGTGCCAGCAGCTTCAAGGTTTCGACTGAAGCTTTCTTT.

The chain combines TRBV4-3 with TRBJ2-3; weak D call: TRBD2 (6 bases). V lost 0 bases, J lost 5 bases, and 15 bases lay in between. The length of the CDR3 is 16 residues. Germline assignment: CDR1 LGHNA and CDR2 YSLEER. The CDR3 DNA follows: TGCGCCAGCAGCCAAGAAACTAGCTTTGCGAAAGATACGCAGTATTTT. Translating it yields CASSQETSFAKDTQYF.

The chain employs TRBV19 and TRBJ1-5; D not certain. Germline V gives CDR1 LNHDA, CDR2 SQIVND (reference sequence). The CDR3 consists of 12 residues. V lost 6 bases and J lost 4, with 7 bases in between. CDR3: CASRRVNQPQHF. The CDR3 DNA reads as TGTGCCAGTAGGCGGGTTAATCAGCCCCAGCATTTT. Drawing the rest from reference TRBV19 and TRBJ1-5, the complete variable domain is DGGITQSPKYLFRKEGQNVTLSCEQNLNHDAMYWYRQDPGQGLRLIYYSQIVNDFQKGDIAEGYSVSREKKESFPLTVTSAQKNPTAFYLCASRRVNQPQHFGDGTRLSIL.

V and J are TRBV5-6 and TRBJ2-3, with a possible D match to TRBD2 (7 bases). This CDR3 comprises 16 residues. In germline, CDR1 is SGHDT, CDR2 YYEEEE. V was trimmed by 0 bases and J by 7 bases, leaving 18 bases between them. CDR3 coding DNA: TGTGCCAGCAGCTTGGAGGGGGGGGCCAAGGGCAATACGCAGTATTTT. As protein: CASSLEGGAKGNTQYF.

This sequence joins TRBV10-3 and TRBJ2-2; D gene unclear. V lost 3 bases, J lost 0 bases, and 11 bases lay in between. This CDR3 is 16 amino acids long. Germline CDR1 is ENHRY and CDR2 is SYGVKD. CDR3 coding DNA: TGTGCCATCAGTGACGAAGGAACCCCGAACACCGGGGAGCTGTTTTTT. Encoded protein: CAISDEGTPNTGELFF.

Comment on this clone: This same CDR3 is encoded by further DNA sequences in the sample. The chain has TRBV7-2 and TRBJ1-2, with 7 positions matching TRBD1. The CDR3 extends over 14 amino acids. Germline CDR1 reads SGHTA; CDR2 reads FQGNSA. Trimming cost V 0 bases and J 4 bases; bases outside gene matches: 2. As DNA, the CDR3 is TGTGCCAGCAGCTTAGCAGGGGGCTCCTATGGCTACACCTTC. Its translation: CASSLAGGSYGYTF.

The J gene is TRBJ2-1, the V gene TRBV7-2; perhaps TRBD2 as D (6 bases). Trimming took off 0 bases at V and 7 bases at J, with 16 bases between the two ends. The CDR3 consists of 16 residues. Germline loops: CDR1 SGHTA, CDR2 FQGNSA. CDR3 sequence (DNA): TGTGCCAGCAGCTTAGCAGGGACTCTAACGGGGAATGAGCAGTTCTTC. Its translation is CASSLAGTLTGNEQFF. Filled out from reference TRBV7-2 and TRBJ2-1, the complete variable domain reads GAGVSQSPSNKVTEKGKDVELRCDPISGHTALYWYRQSLGQGLEFLIYFQGNSAPDKSGLPSDRFSAERTGGSVSTLTIQRTQQEDSAVYLCASSLAGTLTGNEQFFGPGTRLTVL.